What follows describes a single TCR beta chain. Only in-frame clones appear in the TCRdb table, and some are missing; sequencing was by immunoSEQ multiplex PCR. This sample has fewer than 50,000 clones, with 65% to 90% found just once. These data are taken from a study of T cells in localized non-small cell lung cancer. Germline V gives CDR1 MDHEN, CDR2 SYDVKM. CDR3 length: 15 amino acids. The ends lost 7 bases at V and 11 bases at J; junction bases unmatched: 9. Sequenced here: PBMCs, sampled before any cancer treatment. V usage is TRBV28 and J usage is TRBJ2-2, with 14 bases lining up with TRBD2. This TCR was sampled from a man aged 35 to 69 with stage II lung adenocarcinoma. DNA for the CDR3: TGTGCCAGCACCAACGGACTAGCGGGAGGAGGAGAGCTGTTTTTT. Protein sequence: CASTNGLAGGGELFF.